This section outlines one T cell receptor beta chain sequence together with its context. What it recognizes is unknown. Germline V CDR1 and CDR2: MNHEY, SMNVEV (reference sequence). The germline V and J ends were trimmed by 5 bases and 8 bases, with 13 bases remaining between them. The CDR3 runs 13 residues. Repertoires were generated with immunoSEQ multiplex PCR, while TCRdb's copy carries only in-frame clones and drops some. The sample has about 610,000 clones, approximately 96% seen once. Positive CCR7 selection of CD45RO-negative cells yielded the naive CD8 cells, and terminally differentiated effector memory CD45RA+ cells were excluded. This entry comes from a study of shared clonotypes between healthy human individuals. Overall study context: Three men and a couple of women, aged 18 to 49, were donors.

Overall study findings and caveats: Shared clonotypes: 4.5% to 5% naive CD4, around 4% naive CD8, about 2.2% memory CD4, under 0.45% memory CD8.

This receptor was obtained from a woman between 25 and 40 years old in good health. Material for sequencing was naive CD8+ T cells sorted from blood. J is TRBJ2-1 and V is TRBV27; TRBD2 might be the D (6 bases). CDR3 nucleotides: TGTGCCAGCAGTACGGGAGCTAGCGATGAGCAGTTCTTC. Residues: CASSTGASDEQFF.